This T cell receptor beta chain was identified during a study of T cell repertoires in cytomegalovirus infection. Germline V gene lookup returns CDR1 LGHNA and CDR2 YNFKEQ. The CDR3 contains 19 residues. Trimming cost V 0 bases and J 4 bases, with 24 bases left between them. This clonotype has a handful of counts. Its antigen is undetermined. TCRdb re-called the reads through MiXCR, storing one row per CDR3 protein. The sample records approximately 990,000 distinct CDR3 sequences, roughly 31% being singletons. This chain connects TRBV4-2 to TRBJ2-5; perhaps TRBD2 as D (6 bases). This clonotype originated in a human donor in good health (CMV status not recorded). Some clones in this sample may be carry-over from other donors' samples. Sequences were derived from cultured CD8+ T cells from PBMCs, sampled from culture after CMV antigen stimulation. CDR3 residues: CASSQDFGRGSVFLETQYF. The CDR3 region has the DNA TGTGCCAGCAGCCAAGATTTCGGCCGGGGGTCGGTTTTTCTAGAGACCCAGTACTTC.